This T cell receptor beta chain was captured in a study of early T cells in non-severe SARS-CoV-2 infection. Study context: From unsorted whole blood, bulk RNA was sequenced, and the chains remained unpaired. General study results and limits: VDJdb-based annotation leaned toward anti-spike CD8 responses and missed private and CD4 specificities.

This clonotype was seen more than once but under ten times. Its target is unknown. Via MiXCR, TCRdb re-called the 5' RACE reads, giving one row per CDR3 protein. The profile shows 120,000 or so distinct CDR3 sequences, around 13% of them singletons. This receptor was taken from an adult who was a healthcare worker with PCR-confirmed SARS-CoV-2 infection or an uninfected control (not recorded which). The input for sequencing was whole blood, taken at baseline.

CDR3 loop: CASSERSEQFF. The CDR3 DNA sequence: TGTGCCAGCAGTGAAAGGAGTGAGCAGTTCTTC. The gene calls are TRBV6-1 and TRBJ2-1; D is undetermined. Germline V lookup: CDR1 MNHNS, CDR2 SASEGT. V dropped 2 bases and J dropped 9 bases, with 5 bases sitting between them. The CDR3 runs 11 residues.